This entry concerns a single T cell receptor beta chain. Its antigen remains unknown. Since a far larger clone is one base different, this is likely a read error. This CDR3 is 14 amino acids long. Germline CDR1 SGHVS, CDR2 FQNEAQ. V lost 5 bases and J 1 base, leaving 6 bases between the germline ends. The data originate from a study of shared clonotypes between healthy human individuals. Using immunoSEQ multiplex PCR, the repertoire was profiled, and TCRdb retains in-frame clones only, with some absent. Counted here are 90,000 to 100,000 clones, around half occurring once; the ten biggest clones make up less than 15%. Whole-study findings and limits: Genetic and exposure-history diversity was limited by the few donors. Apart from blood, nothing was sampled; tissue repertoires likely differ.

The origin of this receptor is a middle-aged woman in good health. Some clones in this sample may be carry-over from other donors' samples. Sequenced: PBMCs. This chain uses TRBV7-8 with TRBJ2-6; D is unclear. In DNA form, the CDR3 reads TGTGCCAGCAGCCAAGATTCTGGGGCCAACGTCCTGACTTTC. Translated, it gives CASSQDSGANVLTF.